This T cell receptor (beta chain) derives from a study of OX40 agonist ivuxolimab in advanced cancers. About the study as a whole: Ivuxolimab, which targeted the costimulatory receptor OX40 (CD134), was an agonistic, fully human IgG2 monoclonal antibody. Intravenous ivuxolimab was administered to patients every 2 weeks at six dose levels: 0.01, 0.1, 0.3, 1.5, 3 and 10 mg/kg. Of the approximately 54 dose-escalation patients, hepatocellular carcinoma was present in approximately 20, melanoma in around 15, renal cell carcinoma in 9 and head and neck cancer in 9. The dose-escalation cohort was around 83% male with a mean age of around 62 years, ranging from roughly 20 to 85. Patients were allowed to have had prior anti-PD-1, anti-PD-L1 or anti-CTLA-4 therapy, and 40% to 45% of the dose-escalation patients had been treated with checkpoint inhibitors. Three dose-escalation patients achieved partial responses, one with hepatocellular carcinoma and two with cutaneous melanoma. Peripheral TCRbeta sequencing aimed to test whether ivuxolimab altered TCR sequence diversity and caused clonal T-cell expansion. The paper covers the monotherapy dose-escalation part of the phase I ivuxolimab trial, which included N = 52 patients. Study-level results and caveats: In the 0.1-3.0 mg/kg groups, partial responders had among the lowest normalized peripheral clonal expansion, particularly in CD8+ T cells. Which antigens the clonally expanded peripheral T cells were specific for was not determined. Low levels of normalized T-cell clonal expansion were also seen in some nonresponding patients. After ivuxolimab, expanded clones were on average more numerous among CD8+ T cells than among CD4+ T cells. At doses from 0.1 to 3.0 mg/kg, clonal expansion was seen in both CD4+ and CD8+ blood T cells between baseline and week 6.

Genomic DNA was isolated from the sorted cells so that the TCRbeta CDR3 region could be sequenced. TCRbeta CDR3 regions were sequenced using the immunoSEQ Assay. The table was pulled from immuneACCESS by TCRdb, which kept in-frame rearrangements only. Such tables lose some clones; where checked, under half of the loss comes from unresolved V genes, and the rest has no known cause. Counted in this sample were about 60,000 clones; about 86% of them appeared once. The biggest ten clones account for almost 4% of the sample. A remark on this clone: Its antigen remains undetermined. Sequence at one end of the junction differs from germline and may be a read error.

The CDR3 covers 13 residues, taking in both the cysteine and the phenylalanine. Just CDR3 DNA is preserved here, 39 bases in frame from base 1. Via the germline V gene (reference sequence), CDR1 is SSHAT and CDR2 FNYEAQ. Patients with a history of autoimmune disease or receiving systemic immunosuppression were excluded from the trial. Peripheral blood for TCR sequencing was drawn from every dose cohort at baseline, at cycle 4 day 1 and at cycle 7 day 1. The samples were drawn from a first-in-human, open-label, multicenter phase I dose-escalation trial of ivuxolimab. Adults with locally advanced or metastatic melanoma, renal cell carcinoma, hepatocellular carcinoma or head and neck squamous cell carcinoma were enrolled in the trial. CD4+ and CD8+ T cells were sorted separately from peripheral blood before TCR sequencing.

This clonotype originated in an adult with an advanced solid tumor such as melanoma, head and neck, liver or kidney cancer. This sequence uses TRBV7-7 and TRBJ2-2; the D gene identity is not certain. The sequences come from CD4+ or CD8+ T cells sorted from blood, collected in a trial of the OX40 agonist ivuxolimab. This receptor has the CDR3 CASSNENTGELFF. The DNA reads as follows: TGTGCTAGCAGCAATGAGAACACCGGGGAGCTGTTTTTT.